The clone carrying this T cell receptor (beta chain) has just a few counts. This sample is drawn from a study of blood T cell repertoires in COVID-19. V dropped 1 base and J dropped 2; count of bases not matched to a gene: 2. This CDR3 has 15 residues. Germline CDR1 and CDR2: LGHNA and YSLEER. Authors' methods: Nucleated cell number was recorded as an estimate derived from reference gene primer amplification. Repertoires were generated with immunoSEQ multiplex PCR, while TCRdb's copy carries only in-frame clones and drops some. The V and J calls and clone size were taken over from that table, and D and trimming were inferred from the DNA. The data hold tens of thousands of clones, with approximately 81% observed a single time.

Sequencing used peripheral blood. The chain joins TRBV4-3 to TRBJ1-5, with 7 bases aligning to TRBD1. The clonotype originates from a woman older than 75 with active or convalescent COVID-19. Here the CDR3 reads CASSQVTGGNQPQHF. The CDR3, as DNA: TGCGCCAGCAGCCAAGTAACAGGGGGCAATCAGCCCCAGCATTTT.